This T cell receptor beta chain was observed in a study of blood T cell repertoires in COVID-19. Whole-study context: Sites in the United States, Italy and Spain provided acute and convalescent COVID-19 samples.

Germline-derived CDR1 and CDR2 are SGHTA and FQGNSA. The V segment lost 4 bases and the J segment 2 bases; nucleotides outside the gene matches: 8. The CDR3 runs 15 residues. This clone is a singleton in its sample. Original methodology: Reference gene primer amplification in the assay estimated nucleated cell counts. Assay: immunoSEQ multiplex PCR; the TCRdb copy retains only in-frame clones and omits some. The DNA was the basis for D and trimming; V, J and clone size are from that table. This table holds approximately 180,000 clones, approximately 83% found once. This clonotype originated in a man in his fifties or sixties with acute or convalescent COVID-19. The chain carries TRBV7-2 and TRBJ2-7; 7 bases are a match to TRBD1. The sequenced sample consisted of peripheral blood. The DNA of the CDR3 is TGTGCCAGCAGCTGGGACAGAGCCTTGACCTACGAGCAGTACTTC. Amino acids: CASSWDRALTYEQYF.